This T cell receptor (beta chain) appears in the sequencing data of a study of shared clonotypes between healthy human individuals. The wider study: The study enrolled two women and three men aged 18 to 49. Overall study results and limits: An expected dependence of interdonor clonotype sharing on sequencing depth was noted.

The naive CD8 fraction comprised CD45RO-negative cells positively selected for CCR7 and excluded terminally differentiated effector memory CD45RA+ cells. About 30,000 T cell genomes, or about 0.2 ug DNA, went into the sorted-subset replicate PCRs. The table came from immunoSEQ multiplex PCR; TCRdb's copy has only in-frame clones and leaves some out. The repertoire holds about 2,100,000 clones, just over 90% seen once, with more than 1.5% in the top ten. Trimming removed 2 bases from V and 4 bases from J, with 12 bases in between. This CDR3 spans 14 amino acids. Note on this clone: What it binds is unknown.

The chain links TRBV5-3 to TRBJ1-2; the D gene is possibly TRBD1 (6 bases). TRBV5-3 is an ORF, with its function uncertain. The clonotype originates from a young man in good health. Some clones in this sample may be carry-over from other donors' samples. The material sequenced was naive CD8+ T cells from PBMCs. The CDR3 coding sequence is TGTGCCAGAAGCTTCGAGGGGGTAACCTATGGCTACACCTTC. Its translation: CARSFEGVTYGYTF.